This T cell receptor beta chain was captured by sequencing in a study of OX40 agonist ivuxolimab in advanced cancers. With respect to the entire study: The costimulatory receptor OX40 (CD134) was targeted by ivuxolimab, a fully human IgG2 agonistic monoclonal antibody. Intravenous ivuxolimab was administered to patients every 2 weeks at six dose levels: 0.01, 0.1, 0.3, 1.5, 3 and 10 mg/kg. Among the approximately 54 dose-escalation patients, approximately 20 had hepatocellular carcinoma, around 15 melanoma, 9 renal cell carcinoma and 9 head and neck cancer. In the dose-escalation cohort, 82.7% of patients were male, and the mean age was approximately 60 years, with a range of roughly 20 to 80. Prior anti-PD-1, anti-PD-L1 or anti-CTLA-4 therapy was permitted, and 35% to 40% of dose-escalation patients had received checkpoint inhibitors. Partial responses were achieved by three dose-escalation patients, of whom one had hepatocellular carcinoma and two had cutaneous melanoma. Peripheral TCRbeta sequencing was intended to test whether TCR sequence diversity was altered and clonal T-cell expansion was caused by ivuxolimab. The monotherapy dose-escalation portion (N = 52 patients) of the phase I ivuxolimab trial is reported in the paper.

Genomic DNA was isolated from the sorted cells so that the TCRbeta CDR3 region could be sequenced. The immunoSEQ Assay was used for sequencing of TCRbeta CDR3 regions. The table was pulled from immuneACCESS by TCRdb, which kept in-frame rearrangements only. Such tables lose some clones; where checked, under half of the loss comes from unresolved V genes, and the rest has no known cause. This sample holds about 46,000 clones; roughly 87% were observed only once. In total, the top ten clones hold 13% to 15% of the sample. About this clone itself: Which antigen it targets is not known. No per-base quality is available; no much larger clone lies one base away.

The trial excluded patients who had a history of autoimmune disease or were on systemic immunosuppression. Peripheral blood for TCR sequencing was collected from all dose cohorts at baseline, on cycle 4 day 1, and on cycle 7 day 1. The samples were taken from a phase I, first-in-human, multicenter, open-label dose-escalation trial of ivuxolimab. Adults with locally advanced or metastatic head and neck squamous cell, hepatocellular, melanoma or renal cell carcinoma were enrolled in the trial. Before TCR sequencing, CD4+ T cells and CD8+ T cells from peripheral blood were sorted into separate populations. Beyond this particular receptor, the publication reports: In the 0.1-3.0 mg/kg groups, partial responders had among the lowest normalized peripheral clonal expansion, particularly in CD8+ T cells. At doses of 0.1 to 3.0 mg/kg, clonal expansion of both CD4+ and CD8+ T cells in blood was seen between baseline and week 6. After ivuxolimab, more expanded clones were found on average in CD8+ T cells than in CD4+ T cells. Low levels of normalized T-cell clonal expansion were also seen in some patients who did not respond. The antigen specificity of the clonally expanded peripheral T cells was not determined.

Measured from the cysteine to the phenylalanine, the CDR3 is 16 residues long. Only CDR3 DNA remains: 48 bases, in frame from the first base. A distance of 14 bases separates the germline ends of V and J, which lose 5 bases and 0 bases respectively. The CDR1 and CDR2 encoded by the germline V gene (reference sequence) are SEHNR and FQNEAQ. The TCR originated in an adult with an advanced solid tumor such as melanoma, head and neck, liver or kidney cancer. The chain is made from TRBV7-9 and TRBJ1-3; TRBD1 is a weak D gene call, 6 bases matching. Sequenced here: CD4+ or CD8+ T cells sorted from blood, sampled in a trial of the OX40 agonist ivuxolimab. The CDR3: CASSPRGIFSGNTIYF. The bases read TGTGCCAGCAGCCCTAGGGGGATATTCTCTGGAAACACCATATATTTT.